This T cell receptor (beta chain) originates from a study of blood T cells in healthy people across ages. For the second PCR, which ran for about 6 to 12 cycles, a sample-barcoded 5' primer and a J-beta primer mix were used. TCRdb called the 5' RACE reads again in MiXCR, with one record for every CDR3 protein. The data hold hundreds of thousands of distinct CDR3 sequences, with about 28% observed a single time. Looked up from germline, CDR1 is SGHRS and CDR2 is YFSETQ. This CDR3 spans 14 amino acids. V shed 4 bases, J shed 12 bases, and the junction held 13 bases outside the gene matches. The table lists this clonotype with a few counts. This may stem from a read error, because a much larger clone lies one nucleotide away. Each donor had ten milliliters of peripheral blood drawn.

The V and J genes are TRBV5-1 and TRBJ2-1; TRBD2 matches 7 bases. The TCR was taken from a woman older than 75 in good health. The sequencing input was blood. This CDR3 reads CASSPAGRIGGQFF. CDR3 sequence (DNA): TGCGCCAGCAGCCCAGCGGGGAGGATCGGTGGGCAGTTCTTC.